The T cell receptor (beta chain) under discussion was sequenced for a study of cytomegalovirus exposure and HLA in healthy donors. Notes on the study in general: Other equally common chains were less clonally expanded than HLA-associated TCR beta chains, a later analysis showed.

PCR was performed using 60 Vbeta and 13 Jbeta primers. The table came from immunoSEQ multiplex PCR; TCRdb's copy has only in-frame clones and leaves some out. Its listing shows 150,000 to 200,000 clones. V lost 6 bases and J 0 bases, leaving 4 bases between the germline ends. CDR3 length: 12 residues. Looked up from germline, CDR1 is MDHEN and CDR2 is SYDVKM. Note on this clone: Its antigen is still unknown.

The TCR comes from a man aged 30 to 45 in good health and CMV-seronegative. The genes are TRBV28 and TRBJ2-3, with D unclear. Sequencing used PBMCs. For the CDR3, the DNA is TGTGCCAGCAGCCTAAGCACAGATACGCAGTATTTT. It translates to CASSLSTDTQYF.